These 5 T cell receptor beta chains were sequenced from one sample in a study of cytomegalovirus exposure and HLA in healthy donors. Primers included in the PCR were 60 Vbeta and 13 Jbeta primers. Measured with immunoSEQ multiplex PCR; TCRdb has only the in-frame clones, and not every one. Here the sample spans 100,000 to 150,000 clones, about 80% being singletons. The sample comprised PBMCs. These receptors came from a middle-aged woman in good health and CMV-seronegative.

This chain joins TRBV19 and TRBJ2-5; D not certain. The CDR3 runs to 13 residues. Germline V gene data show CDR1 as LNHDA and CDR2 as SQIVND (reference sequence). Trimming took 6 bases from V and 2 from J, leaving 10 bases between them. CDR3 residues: CASRPNSQETQYF. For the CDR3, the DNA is TGTGCCAGTAGACCGAACTCACAAGAGACCCAGTACTTC.

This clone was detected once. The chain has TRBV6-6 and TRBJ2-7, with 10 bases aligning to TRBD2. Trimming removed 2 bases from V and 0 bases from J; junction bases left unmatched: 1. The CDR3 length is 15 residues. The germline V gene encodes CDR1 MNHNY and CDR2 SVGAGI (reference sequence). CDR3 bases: TGTGCCAGCAGTTACGCTAGCGGGAGCTCCTACGAGCAGTACTTC. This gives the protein CASSYASGSSYEQYF.

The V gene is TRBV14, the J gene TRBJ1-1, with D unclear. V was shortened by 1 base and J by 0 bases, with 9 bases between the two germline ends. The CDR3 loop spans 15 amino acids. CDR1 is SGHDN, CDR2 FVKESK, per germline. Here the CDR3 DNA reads TGTGCCAGCAGCCAAGGTCGGGGAATGAACACTGAAGCTTTCTTT. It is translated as CASSQGRGMNTEAFF.

CDR3 region: CASNLDSGVTSGRNEQFF. CDR3 nucleotides: TGCGCCAGCAACCTGGACAGTGGGGTGACTAGCGGGAGAAATGAGCAGTTCTTC. The chain employs TRBV5-1 and TRBJ2-1; 12 bases fit TRBD2. V dropped 6 bases and J dropped 7; count of bases not matched to a gene: 17. The germline gives CDR1 SGHRS, CDR2 YFSETQ. CDR3 length equals 18 residues.

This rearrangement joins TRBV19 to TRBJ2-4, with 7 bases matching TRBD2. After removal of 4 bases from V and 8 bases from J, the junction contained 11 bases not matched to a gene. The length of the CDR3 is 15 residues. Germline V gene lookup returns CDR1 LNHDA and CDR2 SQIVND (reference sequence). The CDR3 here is CASSNTREGLYIQYF. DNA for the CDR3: TGTGCCAGTAGTAATACGAGGGAGGGCCTTTACATTCAGTACTTC.